The 20 T cell receptor beta chains given below trace back to one sample, sequenced in a study of human T cells and chemical hapten exposure. Time point of the sample: patch test 1, 2 weeks after DPC sensitization. The treatment was: therapeutic diphenylcyclopropenone sensitization with weekly scalp DPC. TCRdb reprocessed the RACE reads via MiXCR and lists one record per CDR3 protein. Here the sample spans approximately 74,000 distinct CDR3 sequences, around a third being singletons. Sequencing used whole blood, obtained in connection with sensitization to the hapten diphenylcyclopropenone (DPC). These TCRs come from a man in his forties or fifties with alopecia areata. Some clones in this sample may be carry-over from other donors' samples.

The chain recombines TRBV9 with TRBJ2-2; 7 nucleotides agree with TRBD2. In germline, CDR1 is SGDLS, CDR2 YYNGEE. This CDR3 region has 17 residues. The ends lost 4 bases at V and 6 bases at J; junction bases unmatched: 15. CDR3 sequence reads: CASSPGGGGPLAGELFF. CDR3 in DNA: TGTGCCAGCAGCCCGGGAGGTGGGGGACCCTTAGCCGGGGAGCTGTTTTTT. The whole variable domain, remainder taken from reference TRBV9 and TRBJ2-2, is DSGVTQTPKHLITATGQRVTLRCSPRSGDLSVYWYQQSLDQGLQFLIQYYNGEERAKGNILERFSAQQFPDLHSELNLSSLELGDSALYFCASSPGGGGPLAGELFFGEGSRLTVL.

This clonotype was recorded only once. The chain has TRBV7-9 and TRBJ2-3; weak D call: TRBD2 (6 bases). Trimming took 4 bases from V and 3 from J, leaving 14 bases between them. The CDR3 is made up of 15 amino acids. The germline gives CDR1 SEHNR, CDR2 FQNEAQ (reference sequence). The CDR3 bases are TGTGCCAGCAGCTCCTTAGCGGAACGGACAGATACGCAGTATTTT. Translated, it gives CASSSLAERTDTQYF.

Only a few counts were recorded for this clonotype. This chain joins TRBV7-6 and TRBJ2-7; possibly TRBD1 or TRBD2 for D (5 bases each). V was cut by 5 bases and J by 7 bases, with 9 bases left in between. Germline loops: CDR1 SGHVS, CDR2 FNYEAQ. This CDR3 spans 11 amino acids. CDR3 residues: CASSEGREQYF. The CDR3 nucleotides are TGTGCCAGCAGCGAGGGACGGGAGCAGTACTTC. The full variable domain, completed using reference TRBV7-6 and TRBJ2-7, is GAGVSQSPRYKVTKRGQDVALRCDPISGHVSLYWYRQALGQGPEFLTYFNYEAQQDKSGLPNDRFSAERPEGSISTLTIQRTEQRDSAMYRCASSEGREQYFGPGTRLTVT.

The chain employs TRBV13 and TRBJ2-5, with 7 bases identical to TRBD1. This CDR3 is built from 13 residues. The germline V gene encodes CDR1 PRHDT and CDR2 FYEKMQ (reference sequence). V shed 5 bases, J shed 2 bases, and the junction held 2 bases outside the gene matches. CDR3 sequence (DNA): TGTGCCAGCAGCATGGGACAGCAAGAGACCCAGTACTTC. It encodes CASSMGQQETQYF.

A few counts support this clonotype. This chain connects TRBV27 to TRBJ2-3, with 11 bases fitting TRBD2. Germline V gene lookup returns CDR1 MNHEY and CDR2 SMNVEV (reference sequence). V lost 5 bases to trimming and J lost 5 bases; unmatched junction nucleotides: 3. This CDR3 is built from 14 residues. CDR3 residues: CASSTGLAGDTQYF. As DNA, the CDR3 is TGTGCCAGCAGTACAGGACTAGCGGGAGATACGCAGTATTTT.

This chain uses TRBV20-1 with TRBJ2-7; D is uncertain. The CDR3 has 19 amino acids. Per the germline V gene, CDR1 is DFQATT and CDR2 is SNEGSKA (reference sequence). The V end lost 2 bases, the J end lost 4 bases, and 30 bases lay between the germline ends. CDR3 loop: CSARRLLALSAGVGYEQYF. CDR3 in DNA: TGCAGTGCTAGAAGGCTGTTGGCGCTGAGCGCCGGTGTTGGGTACGAGCAGTACTTC.

The chain joins TRBV5-1 to TRBJ2-7; tentative D call: TRBD1 (6 bases). Germline lookup yields CDR1 SGHRS and CDR2 YFSETQ. The CDR3 length is 13 residues. V lost 4 bases, J lost 2 bases, and 10 bases lay in between. The CDR3 nucleotides are TGCGCCAGCAGCATTACAGGGACCTACGAGCAGTACTTC. It codes for CASSITGTYEQYF.

V and J are TRBV12-3 or TRBV12-4 and TRBJ1-1, with a possible D match to TRBD1 (5 bases). V was cut by 5 bases and J by 1 base, with 8 bases left in between. The CDR3 is 13 residues long. CDR3 protein: CASSPQANTEAFF. The CDR3 DNA reads TGTGCCAGCAGTCCACAGGCGAACACTGAAGCTTTCTTT.

This clonotype was picked up one time. The chain couples TRBV6-5 to TRBJ2-2; possibly TRBD2 for D (5 bases). V was cut by 2 bases and J by 0 bases, with 7 bases left in between. The CDR3 totals 15 residues. Germline CDR1 MNHEY, CDR2 SVGAGI. CDR3 residues: CASSYRGANTGELFF. As DNA, the CDR3 is TGTGCCAGCAGTTACCGGGGAGCGAACACCGGGGAGCTGTTTTTT.

This clonotype was found a few times. The chain carries TRBV5-1 and TRBJ1-2; D remains unclear. The CDR3 sequence is 11 residues long. Trimming took off 5 bases at V and 4 bases at J, with 6 bases between the two ends. Germline loops: CDR1 SGHRS, CDR2 YFSETQ. In DNA, the CDR3 is TGCGCCAGCAGTGGGTCCTATGGCTACACCTTC. Translated, it gives CASSGSYGYTF.

The chain is built from TRBV7-2 and TRBJ2-3; D gene unclear. Germline lookup yields CDR1 SGHTA and CDR2 FQGNSA. The CDR3 totals 13 residues. Trimming stripped 5 bases from V and 2 bases from J, with 8 bases between. CDR3 region: CASSTDSTDTQYF. The CDR3 DNA follows: TGTGCCAGCAGCACAGACTCCACAGATACGCAGTATTTT.

This clonotype has just a few counts. The V call is TRBV20-1, the J call TRBJ2-1, with 10 bases identical to TRBD2. CDR3 length equals 14 residues. The trim removed 5 bases at V and 0 bases at J, leaving 1 base unmatched. In germline, CDR1 is DFQATT, CDR2 SNEGSKA (reference sequence). The chain's CDR3 is CSAWTSGSYNEQFF. Here the CDR3 DNA reads TGCAGTGCTTGGACTAGCGGCTCCTACAATGAGCAGTTCTTC.

In DNA form, the CDR3 reads TGTGCCAGCAGCCCCCCCTCGGCGGATGAGCAGTTCTTC. Its translation: CASSPPSADEQFF. The rearrangement links TRBV7-9 to TRBJ2-1; no clear D gene. The CDR3 contains 13 residues. Trimming left V 5 bases short and J 8 bases short, with 13 bases between. Per germline, CDR1 SEHNR and CDR2 FQNEAQ (reference sequence).

The table lists this clonotype with a few counts. J is TRBJ2-3 and V is TRBV24-1; TRBD1 might be the D (6 bases). The germline CDR1 and CDR2 sequences are KGHDR and SFDVKD. This CDR3 has 16 residues. V shed 7 bases and J shed 6 bases, with 22 bases lying between them. The CDR3 loop reads CATSVDSLFTKDTQYF. The CDR3 nucleotides are TGTGCCACCAGCGTGGACAGTCTCTTCACTAAGGATACGCAGTATTTT.

The chain combines TRBV20-1 with TRBJ2-7; TRBD2 agrees at 7 bases. V was pared by 6 bases and J by 3 bases, with 17 bases of the junction left unmatched. CDR3 length: 16 residues. Looked up from germline, CDR1 is DFQATT and CDR2 is SNEGSKA (reference sequence). The CDR3 region has the DNA TGCAGTGCCCGGGGGAGGGGCTGGGGCGGGAACTACGAGCAGTACTTC. Translating gives CSARGRGWGGNYEQYF.

The chain has TRBV7-2 and TRBJ1-4, with a possible D match to TRBD1 (5 bases). CDR1 and CDR2 from the germline V gene are SGHTA and FQGNSA. The CDR3 length is 15 residues. V dropped 5 bases and J dropped 4 bases, with 14 bases sitting between them. CDR3 in amino acids: CASSPQGRINEKLFF. CDR3 nucleotides: TGTGCCAGCAGCCCGCAGGGACGGATTAATGAAAAACTGTTTTTT.

This clonotype was observed a handful of times. The DNA for the CDR3 is TGTGCCAGCAGCCGTATCTCTGGGGCCAACGTCCTGACTTTC. Protein: CASSRISGANVLTF. The genes are TRBV9 and TRBJ2-6; D gene ambiguous. The length of the CDR3 is 14 residues. The germline CDR1 and CDR2 sequences are SGDLS and YYNGEE. Deletions cut 4 bases from V and 0 bases from J, with 5 bases between. The whole variable domain, filled in from reference TRBV9 and TRBJ2-6, reads DSGVTQTPKHLITATGQRVTLRCSPRSGDLSVYWYQQSLDQGLQFLIQYYNGEERAKGNILERFSAQQFPDLHSELNLSSLELGDSALYFCASSRISGANVLTFGAGSRLTVL.

This clonotype was observed once. This chain links TRBV24-1 with TRBJ2-5, with D possibly TRBD1 on 6 matching bases. Trimming cost V 4 bases and J 0 bases, with 17 bases left between them. CDR3 size: 17 residues. CDR1 and CDR2 from the germline V gene are KGHDR and SFDVKD. The CDR3 DNA is TGTGCCACCAGTGACTGGGGACACCCGGGCAACCAAGAGACCCAGTACTTC. This codes for CATSDWGHPGNQETQYF.

The chain uses TRBV2 and TRBJ2-5; 7 bases match TRBD2. Losses at the gene ends were 1 base for V and 4 bases for J; bases not matched to a gene: 6. Germline-derived CDR1 and CDR2 are SNHLY and FYNNEI. The CDR3 totals 15 residues. CDR3 DNA sequence: TGTGCCAGCAGTGAAGAAACCGGGAGGACAGAGACCCAGTACTTC. Translation gives CASSEETGRTETQYF.

The chain has TRBV19 and TRBJ2-2, with a possible D match to TRBD1 (6 bases). V was shortened by 6 bases and J by 0 bases, with 11 bases between the two germline ends. Germline V CDR1 and CDR2: LNHDA, SQIVND (reference sequence). The CDR3 runs 15 residues. CDR3 amino acids: CASRQGNSNTGELFF. The CDR3 DNA reads TGTGCCAGTAGACAGGGAAACTCGAACACCGGGGAGCTGTTTTTT.